These T cell receptor beta chains were read from a single sample in a study of cytomegalovirus exposure and HLA in healthy donors. Generated by immunoSEQ multiplex PCR, the TCRdb table keeps only in-frame clones and is missing some. This sample has about 160,000 clones, with about four fifths found just once. The sample comprised PBMCs. The receptors here all came from a man aged 25 to 45 in good health and CMV-seronegative. Each CDR3 is given with its conserved first and last residue. The D gene is left open where the match is weak. Clone sizes are given selectively: once, few, many, or a class where the clone is expanded.

V gene: TRBV5-1; clone size: NA; J gene: TRBJ1-6; D gene: TRBD1; CDR3 DNA: TGCGCCAGCAGCTTGGCCCACAGGGGTCTATCACCCCTCCACTTT; CDR3 protein: CASSLAHRGLSPLHF
V gene: TRBV30; clone size: NA; J gene: TRBJ2-1; D gene: TRBD2; CDR3 DNA: TGTGCCTGGATTTCAGGACTAGCGGACAATGAGCAGTTCTTC; CDR3 protein: CAWISGLADNEQFF
V gene: TRBV7-9; clone size: NA; J gene: TRBJ1-4; D gene: TRBD1; CDR3 DNA: TGTTCCAGCAGCTCAGTAGTCGAGGGGGCGAATGAAAAACTGTTTTTT; CDR3 protein: CSSSSVVEGANEKLFF
V gene: TRBV29-1; clone size: NA; J gene: TRBJ1-2; D gene: TRBD1; CDR3 DNA: TGCAGCGTTGAATACTGGGACAGGGGTCCCACCTCTAACTATGGCTACACCTTC; CDR3 protein: CSVEYWDRGPTSNYGYTF
V gene: TRBV6-5; clone size: NA; J gene: TRBJ2-1; D gene: TRBD2; CDR3 DNA: TGTGCCAGCAGGCGGGGACTAGCGGGAGAGGATGAGCAGTTCTTC; CDR3 protein: CASRRGLAGEDEQFF
V gene: TRBV7-2; clone size: NA; J gene: TRBJ2-7; D gene: NA; CDR3 DNA: TGTGCCAGCAGCTCCCAGGGTGAGCAGTACTTC; CDR3 protein: CASSSQGEQYF
V gene: TRBV28; clone size: NA; J gene: TRBJ2-7; D gene: TRBD1; CDR3 DNA: TGTGCCAGCAGTTTAGCAGGGGGTGGCTACGAGCAGTACTTC; CDR3 protein: CASSLAGGGYEQYF
V gene: TRBV19; clone size: NA; J gene: TRBJ2-7; D gene: NA; CDR3 DNA: TGTGCCAGTAATGCCCTGGACAGTCCCTACGAGCAGTACTTC; CDR3 protein: CASNALDSPYEQYF
V gene: TRBV4-1; clone size: NA; J gene: TRBJ2-2; D gene: NA; CDR3 DNA: TGCGCCAGCAGCCAAGATGCGGGCAGGCCCGGGGAGCTGTTTTTT; CDR3 protein: CASSQDAGRPGELFF
V gene: TRBV30; clone size: NA; J gene: TRBJ2-7; D gene: NA; CDR3 DNA: TGTGCCTGGGGCCCGCGGCGGGTCACCTCCTACGAGCAGTACTTC; CDR3 protein: CAWGPRRVTSYEQYF
V gene: TRBV6-5; clone size: NA; J gene: TRBJ2-7; D gene: NA; CDR3 DNA: TGTGCCAGCAGCCTACAGGGAACCTACGAGCAGTACTTC; CDR3 protein: CASSLQGTYEQYF
V gene: TRBV7-8; clone size: NA; J gene: TRBJ1-2; D gene: NA; CDR3 DNA: TGTGCCAGCAGCTTTCCTCTAGGGGCCCCCGGGTATGGCTACACCTTC; CDR3 protein: CASSFPLGAPGYGYTF
V gene: TRBV5-4; clone size: NA; J gene: TRBJ2-7; D gene: TRBD1; CDR3 DNA: TGTGCCAGCAGCCAAGGACAGGCCAACTCCTACGAGCAGTACTTC; CDR3 protein: CASSQGQANSYEQYF
V gene: TRBV6-5; clone size: NA; J gene: TRBJ1-2; D gene: NA; CDR3 DNA: TGTGCCAGCAGTTATTCACACCCCAGGGGCGCGTATGGCTACACCTTC; CDR3 protein: CASSYSHPRGAYGYTF
V gene: TRBV6-6; clone size: NA; J gene: TRBJ1-3; D gene: NA; CDR3 DNA: TGTGCCAGCAGTTACTACCCAGGGATCGGAAACACCATATATTTT; CDR3 protein: CASSYYPGIGNTIYF
V gene: TRBV7-2; clone size: NA; J gene: TRBJ1-3; D gene: TRBD1; CDR3 DNA: TGTGCCAGCAGCCAGGACAGGGTTCTTGGAAACACCATATATTTT; CDR3 protein: CASSQDRVLGNTIYF
V gene: TRBV30; clone size: NA; J gene: TRBJ2-7; D gene: NA; CDR3 DNA: TGTGCCTGGAGTGAACAGTTCGTTGGCTACGAGCAGTACTTC; CDR3 protein: CAWSEQFVGYEQYF
V gene: TRBV30; clone size: NA; J gene: TRBJ1-1; D gene: NA; CDR3 DNA: TGTGCCTGGAGCCCGACAGGTAACGCTGAAGCTTTCTTT; CDR3 protein: CAWSPTGNAEAFF
V gene: TRBV7-9; clone size: NA; J gene: TRBJ2-7; D gene: TRBD1; CDR3 DNA: TGTGCCAGCAGCTTGGGACAGGGGACGACTGAGCAGTACTTC; CDR3 protein: CASSLGQGTTEQYF
V gene: TRBV15; clone size: NA; J gene: TRBJ2-7; D gene: TRBD2; CDR3 DNA: TGTGCCACCAGCAGAGAACTAGCGGGGGACTCCTACGAGCAGTACTTC; CDR3 protein: CATSRELAGDSYEQYF
V gene: TRBV6-5; clone size: NA; J gene: TRBJ1-2; D gene: NA; CDR3 DNA: TGTGCCACTCAGGGGAAGCATGGCTACACCTTC; CDR3 protein: CATQGKHGYTF
V gene: TRBV6-6; clone size: NA; J gene: TRBJ1-1; D gene: TRBD1; CDR3 DNA: TGTGCCAGCAGTTACTCTCCCGGGACAGGGGGCACTGAAGCTTTCTTT; CDR3 protein: CASSYSPGTGGTEAFF
V gene: TRBV5-6; clone size: NA; J gene: TRBJ2-7; D gene: TRBD1; CDR3 DNA: TGTGCCAGCAGCTCTGGACAGGGGGCTCGTGAGCAGTACTTC; CDR3 protein: CASSSGQGAREQYF
V gene: TRBV27; clone size: NA; J gene: TRBJ1-6; D gene: NA; CDR3 DNA: TGTGCCAGCAGGACAGTTGTCCGGAGATTGAGTAATTCACCCCTCCACTTT; CDR3 protein: CASRTVVRRLSNSPLHF
V gene: TRBV7-6; clone size: NA; J gene: TRBJ2-7; D gene: NA; CDR3 DNA: TGTGCCAGCAGCTTAGGCATAGGGGCCTACGAGCAGTACTTC; CDR3 protein: CASSLGIGAYEQYF
V gene: TRBV11-2; clone size: few; J gene: TRBJ1-1; D gene: NA; CDR3 DNA: TGTGCCAGCAGAGTTCAGCGTTTGAACACTGAAGCTTTCTTT; CDR3 protein: CASRVQRLNTEAFF
V gene: TRBV18; clone size: NA; J gene: TRBJ2-1; D gene: TRBD1; CDR3 DNA: TGTGCCAGCTCACCATTCCGGGACAGAGACAATGAGCAGTTCTTC; CDR3 protein: CASSPFRDRDNEQFF
V gene: TRBV5-1; clone size: NA; J gene: TRBJ2-3; D gene: NA; CDR3 DNA: TGCGCCAGCAGCTTGGCGACAGTTAGCACAGATACGCAGTATTTT; CDR3 protein: CASSLATVSTDTQYF
V gene: TRBV7-6; clone size: NA; J gene: TRBJ1-3; D gene: NA; CDR3 DNA: TGTGCCAGCAGCTTACGGGGGGCGAGGGGAAACACCATATATTTT; CDR3 protein: CASSLRGARGNTIYF
V gene: TRBV7-9; clone size: NA; J gene: TRBJ1-1; D gene: TRBD1; CDR3 DNA: TGTTCCAGCAGCTACAGGGGGCGGACTGAAGCTTTCTTT; CDR3 protein: CSSSYRGRTEAFF
V gene: TRBV7-2; clone size: NA; J gene: TRBJ2-1; D gene: NA; CDR3 DNA: TGTGCCAGCAGCTCTGACTCCTCCCTCTACAATGAGCAGTTCTTC; CDR3 protein: CASSSDSSLYNEQFF
V gene: TRBV6-6; clone size: few; J gene: TRBJ1-1; D gene: TRBD1; CDR3 DNA: TGTGCCAGCAGTGACAGGGAAAACACTGAAGCTTTCTTT; CDR3 protein: CASSDRENTEAFF
V gene: TRBV27; clone size: NA; J gene: TRBJ2-5; D gene: TRBD2; CDR3 DNA: TGTGCCAGCAGTTTACTAGCGGGACTCCAAGAGACCCAGTACTTC; CDR3 protein: CASSLLAGLQETQYF
V gene: TRBV11-3; clone size: NA; J gene: TRBJ2-1; D gene: NA; CDR3 DNA: TGTGCCAGCAGCTTAGGCCCGGGACTCCACAATGAGCAGTTCTTC; CDR3 protein: CASSLGPGLHNEQFF
V gene: TRBV11-2; clone size: NA; J gene: TRBJ2-7; D gene: NA; CDR3 DNA: TGTGCCAGCAGCTTCAGGACACTTTACGAGCAGTACTTC; CDR3 protein: CASSFRTLYEQYF
V gene: TRBV9; clone size: NA; J gene: TRBJ1-1; D gene: TRBD1; CDR3 DNA: TGTGCCAGCAGCGTAGCCGGGACAGGTATGAACACTGAAGCTTTCTTT; CDR3 protein: CASSVAGTGMNTEAFF
V gene: TRBV27; clone size: NA; J gene: TRBJ2-3; D gene: TRBD2; CDR3 DNA: TGTGCCAGCAGCTCTTGGCGGGGAGGGGGCACAGATACGCAGTATTTT; CDR3 protein: CASSSWRGGGTDTQYF
V gene: TRBV4-3; clone size: few; J gene: TRBJ2-6; D gene: TRBD2; CDR3 DNA: TGCGCCAGCAGCCAAGAGGGGGGGAGGGCCAACGTCCTGACTTTC; CDR3 protein: CASSQEGGRANVLTF
V gene: TRBV29-1; clone size: few; J gene: TRBJ2-2; D gene: NA; CDR3 DNA: TGCAGCGCCATAACACGGAACACCGGGGAGCTGTTTTTT; CDR3 protein: CSAITRNTGELFF
V gene: TRBV28; clone size: NA; J gene: TRBJ1-4; D gene: TRBD1; CDR3 DNA: TGTGCCACCCGAGGGACAGGGGTTGGGGAAAAACTGTTTTTT; CDR3 protein: CATRGTGVGEKLFF
V gene: TRBV7-2; clone size: NA; J gene: TRBJ1-2; D gene: NA; CDR3 DNA: TGTGCCAGCAGCTTACGATCAGTGCCACATGGCTACACCTTC; CDR3 protein: CASSLRSVPHGYTF
V gene: TRBV2; clone size: NA; J gene: TRBJ1-4; D gene: NA; CDR3 DNA: TGTGGCAGCGCATCAGGGCAAGCAACTAATGAAAAACTGTTTTTT; CDR3 protein: CGSASGQATNEKLFF
V gene: TRBV9; clone size: few; J gene: TRBJ2-2; D gene: TRBD2; CDR3 DNA: TGTGCCAGCAGCGCGGGGGACTACAACACCGGGGAGCTGTTTTTT; CDR3 protein: CASSAGDYNTGELFF
V gene: TRBV7-2; clone size: once; J gene: TRBJ1-1; D gene: NA; CDR3 DNA: TGTGCCAGCAGCTCAGGACAGATTAACACTGAAGCTTTCTTT; CDR3 protein: CASSSGQINTEAFF
V gene: TRBV28; clone size: NA; J gene: TRBJ2-7; D gene: TRBD2; CDR3 DNA: TGTGCCAGCAGTTTGCTAGCGGGAGGCGAGTACGAGCAGTACTTC; CDR3 protein: CASSLLAGGEYEQYF
V gene: TRBV27; clone size: NA; J gene: TRBJ2-1; D gene: TRBD2; CDR3 DNA: TGTGCCAGCAGGAGCTCTATGGGCGGGACTAGCCACAATGAGCAGTTCTTC; CDR3 protein: CASRSSMGGTSHNEQFF
V gene: TRBV10-3; clone size: NA; J gene: TRBJ2-1; D gene: TRBD2; CDR3 DNA: TGTGCCTCATTTGGCGGGGGGATGAATGAGCAGTTCTTC; CDR3 protein: CASFGGGMNEQFF